Below, one T cell receptor (beta chain) is given with its context. Its antigen is unidentified. The CDR3 is 13 amino acids. The V gene's germline CDR1 is MNHEY and CDR2 SMNVEV (reference sequence). Between the trimmed V and J ends, which lost 2 bases and 8 bases, there was a span of 9 bases. These data come from a study of Ad26.COV2.S vaccination and SARS-CoV-2 variants. On the study more broadly: Ad26.COV2.S given intramuscularly, once or twice 56 days apart.

Treatment indicated: 15 to 20 received Ad26.COV2.S at low or high dose, single or two shots; several received placebo; per-sample allocation not given. Day 63 after the first vaccine or placebo injection was the time point for sampling. Whole-study results and caveats: Analyses of TCR breadth and depth may have underestimated total T cell responses.

Generated by immunoSEQ multiplex PCR, the TCRdb table keeps only in-frame clones and is missing some. The sample yields more than 350,000 clones, 90% seen once. The genes are TRBV27 and TRBJ1-4; D perhaps matches TRBD1 (5 bases). The material was peripheral blood, obtained in a trial of Ad26.COV2.S vaccine versus placebo. This sequence was found in a person between 18 and 65 years old who received the Ad26.COV2.S COVID-19 vaccine or a placebo. The CDR3: CASSLTWGEKLFF. Here the CDR3 DNA reads TGTGCCAGCAGTTTAACTTGGGGGGAAAAACTGTTTTTT.